A selection of T cell receptor beta chains follows, all from one sample in a study of blood T cells in healthy people across ages. Each CDR3 protein gets one entry after TCRdb re-called the 5' RACE reads with MiXCR. The sample lists about 830,000 distinct CDR3 sequences, around 62% occurring once. The sample comprised blood. The source is a young man in good health. Both conserved end residues are part of each CDR3. D genes are given only for firm matches. Not all rows give a size; the values are once, few, many and, for expanded clones, a class.

J gene,D gene,V gene,clone size,CDR3 DNA,CDR3 protein
TRBJ1-2,NA,TRBV29-1,NA,TGCAGCGTTGAATCAGAGGGCAAACCCCATGGCTACACCTTC,CSVESEGKPHGYTF
TRBJ2-3,NA,TRBV10-3,NA,TGTGCCATCAGTGAGTGGACGGGAGCAGATACGCAGTATTTT,CAISEWTGADTQYF
TRBJ2-5,NA,TRBV25-1,NA,TGTGCCAGCAGTAGCCGCGTTAGTGGGGTGTACCAAGAGACCCAGTACTTC,CASSSRVSGVYQETQYF
TRBJ2-5,NA,TRBV20-1,NA,TGCAGTGCTAGGGGTCCAACGCACGGTGAGACCCAGTACTTC,CSARGPTHGETQYF
TRBJ2-1,NA,TRBV6-5,NA,TGTGCCAGCGGCGGGGCAGATGAGCAGTTCTTC,CASGGADEQFF
TRBJ2-5,NA,TRBV7-9,NA,TGTGCCAGCTCTGACTGGTTCGGTGAGACCCAGTACTTC,CASSDWFGETQYF
TRBJ2-3,TRBD2,TRBV25-1,few,TGTGCCAGCAGTGCCCCTCTGCGGGGGGGCACAGATACGCAGTATTTT,CASSAPLRGGTDTQYF
TRBJ2-7,NA,TRBV2,NA,TGTGCCAGCACGGACGGGCTTAGCTCCTACAATGAGCAGTACTTC,CASTDGLSSYNEQYF
TRBJ2-1,TRBD1,TRBV6-5,NA,TGTGCCAGCAGTTACGGACAGGGAGTTTACAATGAGCAGTTCTTC,CASSYGQGVYNEQFF
TRBJ2-3,NA,TRBV29-1,NA,TGCAGCGTTGGCGGGGTAACTAGCACAGATACGCAGTATTTT,CSVGGVTSTDTQYF
TRBJ2-2,NA,TRBV29-1,NA,TGCAGCGACTCCACCGGGACAGGGGAGCTGTTTTTT,CSDSTGTGELFF
TRBJ2-7,NA,TRBV15,few,TGTGCCACCAGCACCACATCCGAGGGGAAGCCCTACGAGCAGTACTTC,CATSTTSEGKPYEQYF
TRBJ2-5,TRBD1,TRBV12-3/TRBV12-4,NA,TGTGCCATCGGACAGGGTGGCGAGACCCAGTACTTC,CAIGQGGETQYF
TRBJ2-1,TRBD2,TRBV6-1,NA,TGTGCCAGCAGACCGGGACTAGCGGATTCCTCCTACAATGAGCAGTTCTTC,CASRPGLADSSYNEQFF
TRBJ1-5,TRBD1,TRBV4-2,NA,TGTGCCGGCAGCCAAGGTCAAGGACAGGTGGATCAGCCCCAGCATTTT,CAGSQGQGQVDQPQHF
TRBJ2-7,NA,TRBV20-1,few,TGCAGTGCTAGAGATGAGGGACTCCTAAGCTACGAGCAGTACTTC,CSARDEGLLSYEQYF
TRBJ2-3,TRBD2,TRBV25-1,NA,TGTGCCAGCAGTGAATCCCTGCGGGGGGGCCGAGATACGCAGTATTTT,CASSESLRGGRDTQYF
TRBJ2-7,TRBD1,TRBV6-2/TRBV6-3,NA,TGTGCCAGCAGTTACGGGACAGGGGCCAACTACGAGCAGTACTTC,CASSYGTGANYEQYF
TRBJ2-3,NA,TRBV20-1,NA,TGCAGTGCTAGAGGGACTTATAGCACAGATACGCAGTATTTT,CSARGTYSTDTQYF
TRBJ2-1,NA,TRBV7-9,few,TGTGCCAGCAGCGTCTCCGCGGTAAACGAGCAGTTCTTC,CASSVSAVNEQFF
TRBJ2-7,NA,TRBV28,NA,TGTGCCAGCAGTTTTTACGGCAACCAAATTCACGACGAGCAGTACTTC,CASSFYGNQIHDEQYF
TRBJ1-2,NA,TRBV25-1,once,TGTGCCAGCTCTAGTGATGGCTACACCTTC,CASSSDGYTF
TRBJ2-7,NA,TRBV6-5,NA,TGTGCCAGCAGTTATCGGGACCTGAGAGAGCGGACCTACGAGCAGTACTTC,CASSYRDLRERTYEQYF
TRBJ2-4,NA,TRBV3-1,many,TGTGCCAGCAGCCCAATGGACAGCCCGGCTGCCAAAAACATTCAGTACTTC,CASSPMDSPAAKNIQYF
TRBJ2-1,NA,TRBV9,NA,TGTGCCAGCACACTAGACTCTACTTACAATGAGCAGTTCTTC,CASTLDSTYNEQFF
TRBJ2-1,TRBD1,TRBV6-2/TRBV6-3,once,TGTGCCAGCAGTTACTCCCGGGACAGGCGATACAATGAACAGTTCTTC,CASSYSRDRRYNEQFF
TRBJ2-5,NA,TRBV20-1,NA,TGCAGTGCTAGAGAACAGGGTTTAAAGACCCAGTACTTC,CSAREQGLKTQYF
TRBJ2-7,TRBD1,TRBV2,few,TGTGCCAGCAGTAGACAGGGGAACTACGAGCAGTACTTC,CASSRQGNYEQYF
TRBJ1-5,NA,TRBV20-1,few,TGCAGTGCTAGTAAGGGGTATAGCAATCAGCCCCAGCATTTT,CSASKGYSNQPQHF
TRBJ2-3,TRBD2,TRBV27,once,TGTGCCAGCACCCTCGGGCCTAGCGGGGCCTCACGTACGCAGTATTTT,CASTLGPSGASRTQYF
TRBJ2-5,NA,TRBV4-3,NA,TGCGCCAGCAGCCAAGAATTCGGAGACGAAGGCCCGCGGGAGACCCAGTACTTC,CASSQEFGDEGPRETQYF